The next 19 T cell receptor beta chains were all read from a single sample in a study of blood T cell repertoires in COVID-19. Here immunoSEQ multiplex PCR was the method, and the copy in TCRdb shows in-frame clones only, minus some. The data show roughly 250,000 clones, with around 88% seen just once and roughly 8.7% held by the top ten. The sample consisted of peripheral blood. These receptors came from a man in his forties with active or convalescent COVID-19.

With respect to this clone: One junction end does not reproduce the germline sequence, and a read error may be involved. The J gene is TRBJ2-2, the V gene TRBV5-5; possible D gene TRBD2, 5 bases. Germline assignment: CDR1 SGHKS and CDR2 YYEKEE (reference sequence). CDR3 length: 14 amino acids. Here the CDR3 DNA reads TGTGCCAGCAGCTTGGACCGGAAACACCGGGGAGCTGTTTTT. Protein product: CASSLDRKHRGAVF.

CDR3 coding DNA: TGCAGCGTTGAAGTCCCCGGCGGGGTGGAGACCCAGTACTTC. This codes for CSVEVPGGVETQYF. V is TRBV29-1 and J is TRBJ2-5; a possible D gene is TRBD2 (6 bases). Trimming removed 1 base from V and 5 bases from J, with 14 bases in between. Germline assignment: CDR1 SQVTM and CDR2 ANQGSEA. The length of the CDR3 is 14 residues.

This clone appeared a few times. The chain combines TRBV28 with TRBJ2-3; tentatively, D is TRBD2 (6 bases). CDR3 size: 16 residues. Germline V gene data show CDR1 as MDHEN and CDR2 as SYDVKM. Between the trimmed V and J ends, which lost 5 bases and 3 bases, there was a span of 18 bases. The DNA for the CDR3 is TGTGCCAGCAGTGCCCATAGCGGCGGGTTGACAGATACGCAGTATTTT. Encoded protein: CASSAHSGGLTDTQYF.

The V gene is TRBV5-1, the J gene TRBJ1-4; 7 nucleotides line up with TRBD1. This CDR3 comprises 17 residues. The germline V gene has CDR1 SGHRS and CDR2 YFSETQ. The junction had 11 bases not matched to a gene; V was cut back by 1 base and J by 5 bases. The DNA for the CDR3 is TGCGCCAGCAGCTTGCGGCCAATGGGGGACAGCAATGAAAAACTGTTTTTT. Residues: CASSLRPMGDSNEKLFF.

This clone was counted only a few times. The J gene is TRBJ2-5, the V gene TRBV30; 7 positions agree with TRBD2. Trimming removed 2 bases from V and 5 bases from J; junction bases left unmatched: 11. Germline-derived CDR1 and CDR2 are GTSNPN and SVGIG (reference sequence). The CDR3 totals 15 residues. The CDR3 DNA sequence: TGTGCCTGGAGTCTCACCGGGGGGTTTGGGGAGACCCAGTACTTC. This encodes CAWSLTGGFGETQYF.

The chain recombines TRBV5-1 with TRBJ2-7; a possible D gene is TRBD1 (6 bases). This CDR3 comprises 12 residues. Germline V gene lookup returns CDR1 SGHRS and CDR2 YFSETQ. The ends were cut back, 3 bases at V and 6 bases at J, with 10 bases in the middle. The CDR3 reads CASSWQGFEQYF. The DNA for the CDR3 is TGCGCCAGCAGCTGGCAGGGGTTCGAGCAGTACTTC.

The CDR3 DNA sequence: TGTGCCAGCAGCCCATGGACAGGGGGCTTAGATGGCTACACCTTC. Translated: CASSPWTGGLDGYTF. The chain couples TRBV7-2 to TRBJ1-2; 11 nucleotides agree with TRBD1. CDR3 size: 15 residues. Looked up from germline, CDR1 is SGHTA and CDR2 is FQGNSA. V trimming: 5 bases; J trimming: 6 bases; junction bases outside the gene matches: 8. The entire variable domain, with the rest obtained from reference TRBV7-2 and TRBJ1-2, is as follows: GAGVSQSPSNKVTEKGKDVELRCDPISGHTALYWYRQSLGQGLEFLIYFQGNSAPDKSGLPSDRFSAERTGGSVSTLTIQRTQQEDSAVYLCASSPWTGGLDGYTFGSGTRLTVV.

The chain carries TRBV30 and TRBJ1-3; D perhaps matches TRBD1 (5 bases). V was clipped by 4 bases and J by 1 base, with 14 bases between them. This CDR3 is built from 15 residues. Germline-derived CDR1 and CDR2 are GTSNPN and SVGIG (reference sequence). CDR3 coding DNA: TGTGCCTGGACCCCGGACACGAAATCTGGAAACACCATATATTTT. It translates to CAWTPDTKSGNTIYF.

The chain is built from TRBV7-2 and TRBJ1-1; D possibly corresponds to TRBD1 (6 bases). Germline CDR1 reads SGHTA; CDR2 reads FQGNSA. V lost 1 base and J 1 base, leaving 13 bases between the germline ends. The CDR3 has 16 residues. This chain's CDR3 is CASSLDGGRRNTEAFF. In nucleotides, the CDR3 is TGTGCCAGCAGCTTAGACGGGGGGCGGAGGAACACTGAAGCTTTCTTT.

The rearrangement uses TRBV5-1 and TRBJ2-3; 7 nucleotides align to TRBD2. Losses at the gene ends were 4 bases for V and 4 bases for J; bases not matched to a gene: 9. CDR1 and CDR2 from the germline V gene are SGHRS and YFSETQ. This CDR3 has 15 residues. The chain's CDR3 is CASSPGTMVSDTQYF. The CDR3 DNA is TGCGCCAGCAGCCCCGGGACTATGGTATCAGATACGCAGTATTTT. Together with reference TRBV5-1 and TRBJ2-3, the CDR3 gives the full variable domain: KAGVTQTPRYLIKTRGQQVTLSCSPISGHRSVSWYQQTPGQGLQFLFEYFSETQRNKGNFPGRFSGRQFSNSRSEMNVSTLELGDSALYLCASSPGTMVSDTQYFGPGTRLTVL.

The chain couples TRBV30 to TRBJ1-2, with 9 nucleotides matching TRBD1. The V and J ends lost 3 bases and 5 bases, in that order; junction bases with no gene match: 1. The CDR3 length is 12 residues. Germline-derived CDR1 and CDR2 are GTSNPN and SVGIG (reference sequence). This CDR3 reads CAWRTGGYGYTF. CDR3 in DNA: TGTGCCTGGAGGACAGGGGGGTATGGCTACACCTTC.

The chain links TRBV6-2 or TRBV6-3 to TRBJ2-3; D is ambiguous. V was clipped by 0 bases and J by 0 bases, with 7 bases between them. The CDR3 has 15 residues. Germline lookup yields CDR1 MNHEY and CDR2 SVGEGT. CDR3 sequence reads: CASSYSLRSTDTQYF. CDR3 nucleotide sequence: TGTGCCAGCAGTTACTCGTTGCGGAGCACAGATACGCAGTATTTT.

The chain joins TRBV6-2 or TRBV6-3 to TRBJ1-5, with D hard to call. Germline loops: CDR1 MNHEY, CDR2 SVGEGT. Trimming took off 5 bases at V and 0 bases at J, with 11 bases between the two ends. The CDR3 runs to 15 residues. For the CDR3, the DNA is TGTGCCAGCAGTATCGCGGGGTATAGCAATCAGCCCCAGCATTTT. Protein product: CASSIAGYSNQPQHF.

The J gene is TRBJ1-1, the V gene TRBV24-1; the D is unclear. With 7 bases removed from V and 4 bases from J, the gap between germline ends came to 12 bases. Germline V gene data show CDR1 as KGHDR and CDR2 as SFDVKD. The CDR3 covers 13 residues. CDR3 region: CATRREAATEAFF. CDR3 sequence (DNA): TGTGCCACCAGGAGGGAAGCGGCCACTGAAGCTTTCTTT.

The J gene is TRBJ1-1, the V gene TRBV14, with D maybe TRBD1 (6 bases). Trimming removed 4 bases at V and 3 bases at J, with 18 bases between. The length of the CDR3 is 16 residues. The germline V gene encodes CDR1 SGHDN and CDR2 FVKESK. The CDR3 coding sequence is TGTGCCAGCAGCCCTGGACAGTCATATTCGGACACTGAAGCTTTCTTT. It yields the protein CASSPGQSYSDTEAFF.

The sample holds one count of this clone. The chain links TRBV7-9 to TRBJ1-2; possibly TRBD1 for D (5 bases). Trimming removed 3 bases from V and 5 bases from J, with 10 bases in between. CDR1 is SEHNR, CDR2 FQNEAQ, per germline (reference sequence). This CDR3 region has 13 residues. CDR3 residues: CASSFGTAYGYTF. The CDR3 bases are TGTGCCAGCAGCTTCGGGACTGCATATGGCTACACCTTC.

The V and J genes are TRBV14 and TRBJ2-2; perhaps TRBD1 as D (5 bases). This CDR3 has 14 residues. Trimming removed 6 bases at V and 0 bases at J, with 8 bases between. The germline CDR1 and CDR2 sequences are SGHDN and FVKESK. The CDR3 loop is CASRLDTNTGELFF. CDR3 in DNA: TGTGCCAGCAGGCTGGACACGAACACCGGGGAGCTGTTTTTT.

The V gene is TRBV9, the J gene TRBJ2-7; 9 bases line up with TRBD2. V shed 3 bases, J shed 5 bases, and the junction held 6 bases outside the gene matches. Germline V CDR1 and CDR2: SGDLS, YYNGEE. This CDR3 is built from 14 residues. CDR3 residues: CASSAGREGDEQYF. The CDR3, as DNA: TGTGCCAGCAGCGCCGGGCGGGAGGGCGACGAGCAGTACTTC.

The rearrangement uses TRBV11-3 and TRBJ2-5, with D unresolved. The CDR3 extends over 13 amino acids. Germline CDR1 and CDR2: SGHNT and YENEEA. Trimming left V 1 base short and J 1 base short, with 4 bases between. CDR3 coding DNA: TGTGCCAGCAGCTTAGGGCCCCAAGAGACCCAGTACTTC. This encodes CASSLGPQETQYF. Looking up the rest from reference TRBV11-3 and TRBJ2-5 gives the full variable domain: EAGVVQSPRYKIIEKKQPVAFWCNPISGHNTLYWYLQNLGQGPELLIRYENEEAVDDSQLPKDRFSAERLKGVDSTLKIQPAELGDSAVYLCASSLGPQETQYFGPGTRLLVL.